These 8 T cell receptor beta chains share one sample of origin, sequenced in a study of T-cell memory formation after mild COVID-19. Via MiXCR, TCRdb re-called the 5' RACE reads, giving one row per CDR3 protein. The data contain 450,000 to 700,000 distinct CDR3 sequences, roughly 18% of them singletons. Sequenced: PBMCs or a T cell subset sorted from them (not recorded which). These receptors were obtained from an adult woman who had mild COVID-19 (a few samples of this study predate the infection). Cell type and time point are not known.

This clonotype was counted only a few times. CDR3 DNA: TGTGCCAGCAGTCTCCGGGACACAACCTACGAGCAGTACTTC. Translation: CASSLRDTTYEQYF. The rearrangement uses TRBV12-3 or TRBV12-4 and TRBJ2-7; D might be TRBD1 (6 bases). This CDR3 spans 14 amino acids. V lost 5 bases, J lost 2 bases, and 13 bases lay in between.

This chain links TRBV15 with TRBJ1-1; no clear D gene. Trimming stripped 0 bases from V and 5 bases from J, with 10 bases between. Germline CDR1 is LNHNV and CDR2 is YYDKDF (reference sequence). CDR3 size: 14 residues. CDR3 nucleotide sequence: TGTGCCACCAGCAGAGATCTGGCTGAAACTGAAGCTTTCTTT. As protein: CATSRDLAETEAFF.

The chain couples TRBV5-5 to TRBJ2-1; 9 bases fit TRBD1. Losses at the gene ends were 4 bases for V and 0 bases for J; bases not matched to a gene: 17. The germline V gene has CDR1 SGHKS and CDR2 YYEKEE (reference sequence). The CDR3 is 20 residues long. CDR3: CASSQIGTGKLESSYNEQFF. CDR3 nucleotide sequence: TGTGCCAGCAGCCAAATCGGGACAGGGAAACTTGAGAGCTCCTACAATGAGCAGTTCTTC. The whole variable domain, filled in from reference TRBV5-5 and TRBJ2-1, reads DAGVTQSPTHLIKTRGQQVTLRCSPISGHKSVSWYQQVLGQGPQFIFQYYEKEERGRGNFPDRFSARQFPNYSSELNVNALLLGDSALYLCASSQIGTGKLESSYNEQFFGPGTRLTVL.

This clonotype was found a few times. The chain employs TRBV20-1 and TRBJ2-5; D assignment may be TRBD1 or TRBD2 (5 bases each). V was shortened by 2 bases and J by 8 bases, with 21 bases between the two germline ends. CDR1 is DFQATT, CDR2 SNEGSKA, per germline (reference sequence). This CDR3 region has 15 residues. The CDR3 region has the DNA TGCAGTGCTAGATCGCCGCTCCGGGACGGCGGAACCCAGTACTTC. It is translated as CSARSPLRDGGTQYF.

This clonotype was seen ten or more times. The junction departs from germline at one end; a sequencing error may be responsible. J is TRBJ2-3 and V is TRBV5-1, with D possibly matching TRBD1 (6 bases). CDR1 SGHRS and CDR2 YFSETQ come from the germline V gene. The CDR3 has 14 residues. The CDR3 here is CASSPGQSTDTQYF. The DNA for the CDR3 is TGTGCCAGCAGCCCTGGACAGTCCACAGATACGCAGTATTTT. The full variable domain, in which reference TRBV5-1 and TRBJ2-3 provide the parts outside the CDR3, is KAGVTQTPRYLIKTRGQQVTLSCSPISGHRSVSWYQQTPGQGLQFLFEYFSETQRNKGNFPGRFSGRQFSNSRSEMNVSTLELGDSALYLCASSPGQSTDTQYFGPGTRLTVL.

The CDR3 reads CASSLSYRVAIKNIQYF. CDR3 DNA sequence: TGTGCCAGCAGTTTGAGTTACAGGGTCGCTATCAAAAACATTCAGTACTTC. This sequence joins TRBV12-3 or TRBV12-4 and TRBJ2-4, with D possibly matching TRBD1 (6 bases). Trimming removed 3 bases at V and 3 bases at J, with 18 bases between. The CDR3 is 17 residues long.

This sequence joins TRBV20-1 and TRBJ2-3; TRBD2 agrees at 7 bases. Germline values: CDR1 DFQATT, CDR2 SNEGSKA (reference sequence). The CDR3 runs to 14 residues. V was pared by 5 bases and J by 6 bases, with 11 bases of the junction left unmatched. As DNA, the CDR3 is TGCAGTGCTCCTTGGCGGGAGAGAACGGATACGCAGTATTTT. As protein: CSAPWRERTDTQYF.

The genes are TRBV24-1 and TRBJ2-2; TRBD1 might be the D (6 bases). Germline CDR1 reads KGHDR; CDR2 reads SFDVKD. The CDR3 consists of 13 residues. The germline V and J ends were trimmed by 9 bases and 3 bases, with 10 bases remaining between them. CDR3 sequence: CATATGYTGELFF. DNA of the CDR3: TGTGCCACCGCTACAGGGTACACCGGGGAGCTGTTTTTT.